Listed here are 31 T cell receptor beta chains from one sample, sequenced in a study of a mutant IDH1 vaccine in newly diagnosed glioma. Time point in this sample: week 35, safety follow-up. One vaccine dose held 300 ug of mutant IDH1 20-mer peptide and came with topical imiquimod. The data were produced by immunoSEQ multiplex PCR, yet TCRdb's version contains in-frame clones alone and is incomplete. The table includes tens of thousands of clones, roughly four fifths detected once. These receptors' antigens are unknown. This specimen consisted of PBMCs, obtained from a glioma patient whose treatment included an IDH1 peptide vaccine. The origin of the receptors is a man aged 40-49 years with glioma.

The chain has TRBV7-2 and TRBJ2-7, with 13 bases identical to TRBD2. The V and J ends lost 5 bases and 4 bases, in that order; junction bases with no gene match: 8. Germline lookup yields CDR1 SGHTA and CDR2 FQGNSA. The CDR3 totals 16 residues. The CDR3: CASSTRTSGGRYEQYF. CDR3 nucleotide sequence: TGTGCCAGCAGCACTAGGACTAGCGGGGGACGATACGAGCAGTACTTC.

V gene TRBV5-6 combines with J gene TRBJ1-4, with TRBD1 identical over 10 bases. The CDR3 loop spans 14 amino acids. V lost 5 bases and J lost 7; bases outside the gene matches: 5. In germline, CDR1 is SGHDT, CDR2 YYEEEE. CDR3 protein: CASSYGTGAEKLFF. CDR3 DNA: TGTGCCAGCAGTTACGGGACAGGGGCTGAAAAACTGTTTTTT. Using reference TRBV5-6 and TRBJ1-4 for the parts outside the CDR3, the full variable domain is DAGVTQSPTHLIKTRGQQVTLRCSPKSGHDTVSWYQQALGQGPQFIFQYYEEEERQRGNFPDRFSGHQFPNYSSELNVNALLLGDSALYLCASSYGTGAEKLFFGSGTQLSVL.

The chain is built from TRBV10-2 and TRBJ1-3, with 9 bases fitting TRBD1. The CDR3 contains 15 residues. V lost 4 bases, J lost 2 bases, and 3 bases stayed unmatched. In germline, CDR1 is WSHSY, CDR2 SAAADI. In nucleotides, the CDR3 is TGCGCCAGCAGTGGAGGGACAGGGACTGGAAACACCATATATTTT. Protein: CASSGGTGTGNTIYF.

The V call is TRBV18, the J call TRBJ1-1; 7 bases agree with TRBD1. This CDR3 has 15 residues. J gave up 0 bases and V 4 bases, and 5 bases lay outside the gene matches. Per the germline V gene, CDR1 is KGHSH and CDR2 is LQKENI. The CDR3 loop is CASSLGQKMNTEAFF. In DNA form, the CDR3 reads TGTGCCAGCTCACTGGGACAGAAGATGAACACTGAAGCTTTCTTT.

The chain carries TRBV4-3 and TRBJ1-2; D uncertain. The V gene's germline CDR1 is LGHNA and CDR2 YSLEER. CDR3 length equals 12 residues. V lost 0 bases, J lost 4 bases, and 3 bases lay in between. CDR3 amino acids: CASSQDSYGYTF. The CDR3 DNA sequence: TGCGCCAGCAGCCAAGACTCCTATGGCTACACCTTC.

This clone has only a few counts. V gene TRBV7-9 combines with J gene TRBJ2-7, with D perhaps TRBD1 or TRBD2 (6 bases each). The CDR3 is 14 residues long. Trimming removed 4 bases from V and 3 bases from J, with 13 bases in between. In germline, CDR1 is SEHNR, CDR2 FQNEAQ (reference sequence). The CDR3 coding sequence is TGTGCCAGCAGCTCAACACAGGGAGGCTACGAGCAGTACTTC. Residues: CASSSTQGGYEQYF.

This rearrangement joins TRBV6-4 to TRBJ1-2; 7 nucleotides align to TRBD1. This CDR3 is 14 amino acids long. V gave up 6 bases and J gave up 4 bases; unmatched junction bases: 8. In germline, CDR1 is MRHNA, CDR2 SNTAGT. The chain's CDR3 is CASSPGTEPYGYTF. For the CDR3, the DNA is TGTGCCAGCAGCCCCGGGACAGAACCCTATGGCTACACCTTC.

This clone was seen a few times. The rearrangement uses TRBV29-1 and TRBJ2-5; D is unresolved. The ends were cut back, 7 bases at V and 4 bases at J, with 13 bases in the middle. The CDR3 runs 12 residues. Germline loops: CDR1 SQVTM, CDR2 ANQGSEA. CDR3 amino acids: CSGMSAGETQYF. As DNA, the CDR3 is TGCAGCGGAATGTCTGCAGGAGAGACCCAGTACTTC.

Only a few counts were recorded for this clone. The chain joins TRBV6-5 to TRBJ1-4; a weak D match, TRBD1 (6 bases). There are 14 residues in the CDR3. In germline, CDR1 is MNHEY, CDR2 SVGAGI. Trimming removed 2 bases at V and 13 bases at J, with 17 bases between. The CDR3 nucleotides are TGTGCCAGCAGTTACACTTCCCCCCAGGGGTCACTGTTTTTT. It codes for CASSYTSPQGSLFF.

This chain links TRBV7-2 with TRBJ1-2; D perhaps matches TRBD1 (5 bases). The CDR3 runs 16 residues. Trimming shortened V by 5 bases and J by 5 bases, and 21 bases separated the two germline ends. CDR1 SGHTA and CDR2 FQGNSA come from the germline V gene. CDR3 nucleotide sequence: TGTGCCAGCAGCCCAGCCCCAGACAGTGCTTTGTATGGCTACACCTTC. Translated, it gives CASSPAPDSALYGYTF.

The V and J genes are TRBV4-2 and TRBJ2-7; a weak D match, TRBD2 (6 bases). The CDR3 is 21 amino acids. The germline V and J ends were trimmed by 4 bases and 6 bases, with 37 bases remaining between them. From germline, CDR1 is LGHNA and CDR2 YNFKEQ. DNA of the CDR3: TGTGCCAGCAGCCTACCAACACCCACGGAGGTACTAGGTCTTTGGAGGGTCGAGCAGTACTTC. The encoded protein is CASSLPTPTEVLGLWRVEQYF.

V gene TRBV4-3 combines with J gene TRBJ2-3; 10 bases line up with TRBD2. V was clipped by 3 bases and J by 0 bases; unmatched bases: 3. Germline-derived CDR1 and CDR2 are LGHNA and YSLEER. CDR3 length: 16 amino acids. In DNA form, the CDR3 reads TGCGCCAGCAGCCAGAGACTAGCGGGTAGCACAGATACGCAGTATTTT. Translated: CASSQRLAGSTDTQYF.

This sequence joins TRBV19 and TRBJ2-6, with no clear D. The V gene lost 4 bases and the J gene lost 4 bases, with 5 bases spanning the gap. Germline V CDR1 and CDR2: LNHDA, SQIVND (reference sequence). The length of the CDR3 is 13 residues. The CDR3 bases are TGTGCCAGTAGTAACTCCGGGGCCAACGTCCTGACTTTC. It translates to CASSNSGANVLTF.

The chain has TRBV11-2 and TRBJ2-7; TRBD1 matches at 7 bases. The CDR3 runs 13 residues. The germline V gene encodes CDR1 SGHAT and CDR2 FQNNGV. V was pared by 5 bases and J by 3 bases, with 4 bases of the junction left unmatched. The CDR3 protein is CASSPGQNYEQYF. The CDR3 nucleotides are TGTGCCAGCAGCCCGGGACAGAACTACGAGCAGTACTTC.

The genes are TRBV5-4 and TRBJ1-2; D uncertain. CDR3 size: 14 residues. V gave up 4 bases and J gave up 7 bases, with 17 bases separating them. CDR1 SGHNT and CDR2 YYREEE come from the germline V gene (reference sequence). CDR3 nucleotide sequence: TGTGCCAGCAGCCTGCGGACGGCGCCTCTTGGCTACACCTTC. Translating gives CASSLRTAPLGYTF.

CDR3 nucleotides: TGTGCCAGCAGCGTAGCTTTAAGAGACAGGGCTAATTCACCCCTCCACTTT. This codes for CASSVALRDRANSPLHF. V is TRBV9 and J is TRBJ1-6, with 7 nucleotides matching TRBD1. This CDR3 is built from 17 residues. Trimming at V came to 0 bases and at J to 6 bases, leaving 9 bases not matched to a gene. Germline V lookup: CDR1 SGDLS, CDR2 YYNGEE.

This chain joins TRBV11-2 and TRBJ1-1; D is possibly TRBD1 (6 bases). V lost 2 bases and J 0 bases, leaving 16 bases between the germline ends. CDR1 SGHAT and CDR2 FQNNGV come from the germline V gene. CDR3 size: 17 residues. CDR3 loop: CASSLLARGPMNTEAFF. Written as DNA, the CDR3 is TGTGCCAGCAGCTTATTGGCCAGGGGTCCAATGAACACTGAAGCTTTCTTT.

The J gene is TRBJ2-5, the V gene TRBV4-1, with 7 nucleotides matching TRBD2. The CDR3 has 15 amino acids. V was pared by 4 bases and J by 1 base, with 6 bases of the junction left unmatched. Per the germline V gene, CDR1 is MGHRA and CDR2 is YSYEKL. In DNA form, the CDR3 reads TGCGCCAGCAGCCGCCTCGGACTAGTCCAAGAGACCCAGTACTTC. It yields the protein CASSRLGLVQETQYF.

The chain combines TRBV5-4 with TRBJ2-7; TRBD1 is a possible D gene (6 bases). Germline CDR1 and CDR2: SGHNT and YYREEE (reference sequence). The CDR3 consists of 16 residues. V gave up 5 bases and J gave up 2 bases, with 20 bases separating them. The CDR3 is CASSSRPDRRAYEQYF. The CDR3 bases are TGTGCCAGCAGTTCGCGCCCCGACAGGCGGGCCTACGAGCAGTACTTC.

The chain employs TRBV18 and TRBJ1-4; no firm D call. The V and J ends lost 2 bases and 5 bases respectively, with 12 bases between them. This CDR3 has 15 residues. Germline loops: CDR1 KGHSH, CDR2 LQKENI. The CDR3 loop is CASSPKGSFNEKLFF. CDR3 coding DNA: TGTGCCAGCTCACCAAAAGGCAGCTTCAATGAAAAACTGTTTTTT.

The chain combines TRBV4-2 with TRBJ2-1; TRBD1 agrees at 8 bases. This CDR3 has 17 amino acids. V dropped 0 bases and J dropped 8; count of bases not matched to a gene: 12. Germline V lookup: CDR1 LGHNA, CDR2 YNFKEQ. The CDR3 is CASSQDVPGQGRDEQFF. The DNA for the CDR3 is TGTGCCAGCAGCCAAGATGTACCTGGACAGGGTAGAGATGAGCAGTTCTTC.

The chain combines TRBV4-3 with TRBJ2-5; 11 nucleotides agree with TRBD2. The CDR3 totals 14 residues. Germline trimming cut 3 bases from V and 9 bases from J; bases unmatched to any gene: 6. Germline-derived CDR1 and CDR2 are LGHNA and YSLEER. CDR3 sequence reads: CASSQGGSGRAQYF. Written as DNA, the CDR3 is TGCGCCAGCAGCCAGGGTGGTAGCGGGAGGGCCCAGTACTTC.

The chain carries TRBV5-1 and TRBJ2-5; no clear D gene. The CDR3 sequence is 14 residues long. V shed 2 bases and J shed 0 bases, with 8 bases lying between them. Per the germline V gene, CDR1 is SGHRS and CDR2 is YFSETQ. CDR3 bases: TGCGCCAGCAGCTTAAGACGTTACCAAGAGACCCAGTACTTC. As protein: CASSLRRYQETQYF.

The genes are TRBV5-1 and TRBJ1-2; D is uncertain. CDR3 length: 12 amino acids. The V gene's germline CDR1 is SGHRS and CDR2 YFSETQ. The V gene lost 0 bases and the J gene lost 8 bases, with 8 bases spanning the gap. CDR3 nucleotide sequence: TGCGCCAGCAGCTTGGATCGCGTGGGCTACACCTTC. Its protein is CASSLDRVGYTF.

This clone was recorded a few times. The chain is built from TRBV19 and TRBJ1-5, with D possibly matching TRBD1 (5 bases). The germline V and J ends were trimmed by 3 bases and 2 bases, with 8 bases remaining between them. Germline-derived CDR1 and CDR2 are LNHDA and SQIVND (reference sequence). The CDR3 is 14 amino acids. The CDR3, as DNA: TGTGCCAGTAGTATCCCGGGGGGCAATCAGCCCCAGCATTTT. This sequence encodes CASSIPGGNQPQHF.

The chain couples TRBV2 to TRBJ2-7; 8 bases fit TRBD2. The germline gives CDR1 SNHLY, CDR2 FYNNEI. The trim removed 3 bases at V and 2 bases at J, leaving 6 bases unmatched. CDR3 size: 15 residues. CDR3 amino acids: CASSDLTSAAYEQYF. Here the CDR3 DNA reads TGTGCCAGCAGTGACCTGACTAGCGCTGCCTACGAGCAGTACTTC.

CDR3 nucleotide sequence: TGTGCCAGCAGCTCTCATCTAATAGCGGGAGGGCCTAACGAGCAGTACTTC. Protein sequence: CASSSHLIAGGPNEQYF. The gene calls are TRBV5-6 and TRBJ2-7; 11 bases fit TRBD2. The length of the CDR3 is 17 residues. Germline CDR1 is SGHDT and CDR2 is YYEEEE. The V gene end was trimmed by 3 bases and the J gene end by 5 bases; junction bases not matched to a gene: 13.

The CDR3 DNA sequence: TGCGCCAGCAGTAAGGACAGGGGGCGATCACCCCTCCACTTT. Residues: CASSKDRGRSPLHF. J is TRBJ1-6 and V is TRBV10-1, with 11 bases aligning to TRBD1. Germline CDR1 and CDR2: WNHNN and SYGVQD (reference sequence). Trimming cost V 5 bases and J 10 bases; bases outside gene matches: 4. This CDR3 spans 14 amino acids.

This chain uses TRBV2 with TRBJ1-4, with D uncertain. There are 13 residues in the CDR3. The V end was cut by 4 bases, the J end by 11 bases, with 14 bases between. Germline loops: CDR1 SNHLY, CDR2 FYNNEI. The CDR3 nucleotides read TGTGCCAGCAGTGGGGAGGGAGGAGAGAAACTGTTTTTT. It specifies CASSGEGGEKLFF.

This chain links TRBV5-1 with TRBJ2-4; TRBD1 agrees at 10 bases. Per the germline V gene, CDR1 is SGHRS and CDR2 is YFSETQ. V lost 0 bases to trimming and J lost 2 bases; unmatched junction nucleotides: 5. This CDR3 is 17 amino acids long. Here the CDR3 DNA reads TGCGCCAGCAGCTTGGTTGGGGACAGGGGTTCCAAAAACATTCAGTACTTC. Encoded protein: CASSLVGDRGSKNIQYF.

CDR3 nucleotides: TGTGCCAGCAGCTTAGCAGGGGGCAACTCTGGAAACACCATATATTTT. This codes for CASSLAGGNSGNTIYF. The chain uses TRBV7-2 and TRBJ1-3, with 7 bases that match TRBD1. Germline V gene data show CDR1 as SGHTA and CDR2 as FQGNSA. CDR3 size: 16 residues. The ends lost 0 bases at V and 0 bases at J; junction bases unmatched: 2.